This entry lists 7 T cell receptor beta chains sequenced from one sample in a study of TIL therapy for anti-PD-1-resistant metastatic lung cancer. Time point denoted: pre-treatment sample, taken before nivolumab and TIL therapy. Most excised metastases sampled were pleural nodules or supraclavicular lymph nodes. The libraries were made with immunoSEQ v3. TCRdb's table, derived via immunoSEQ multiplex PCR, lists solely in-frame clones and lacks some. Here the sample spans more than 90,000 clones, 65% being singletons. The specimen comprised tumor tissue, sampled at baseline. These TCRs come from a person aged 25 to 85 with non-small cell lung cancer.

The chain employs TRBV30 and TRBJ1-3; D is possibly TRBD1 (5 bases). Per the germline V gene, CDR1 is GTSNPN and CDR2 is SVGIG (reference sequence). Deletions cut 1 base from V and 3 bases from J, with 16 bases between. This CDR3 is 16 amino acids long. The CDR3 sequence is CAWSGVQGGIGNTIYF. The CDR3 bases are TGTGCCTGGAGTGGTGTCCAGGGAGGGATTGGAAACACCATATATTTT. Variable domain in full (rest from reference TRBV30 and TRBJ1-3): SQTIHQWPATLVQPVGSPLSLECTVEGTSNPNLYWYRQAAGRGLQLLFYSVGIGQISSEVPQNLSASRPQDRQFILSSKKLLLSDSGFYLCAWSGVQGGIGNTIYFGEGSWLTVV.

The chain recombines TRBV19 with TRBJ2-5; D possibly uses TRBD1 or TRBD2 (5 bases each). V lost 2 bases to trimming and J lost 1 base, with 8 bases between them. Per the germline V gene, CDR1 is LNHDA and CDR2 is SQIVND (reference sequence). This CDR3 has 14 amino acids. The CDR3 region is CASSIIGTQETQYF. In nucleotides, the CDR3 is TGTGCCAGTAGTATAATCGGGACCCAAGAGACCCAGTACTTC.

This clone was seen a single time. V usage is TRBV19 and J usage is TRBJ1-1; 9 nucleotides agree with TRBD1. The germline CDR1 and CDR2 sequences are LNHDA and SQIVND (reference sequence). CDR3 length: 14 residues. Trimming at V came to 7 bases and at J to 6 bases, leaving 9 bases not matched to a gene. CDR3 nucleotide sequence: TGTGCCAGTACCTATGGGACAGGGACCTCTGAAGCTTTCTTT. Encoded protein: CASTYGTGTSEAFF.

The V call is TRBV18, the J call TRBJ2-7; TRBD2 agrees at 8 bases. Germline V gene data show CDR1 as KGHSH and CDR2 as LQKENI. The CDR3 runs 14 residues. The V segment lost 5 bases and the J segment 2 bases; nucleotides outside the gene matches: 5. The CDR3 coding sequence is TGTGCCAGCTCAGCCGGGACTAGGACCTACGAGCAGTACTTC. Encoded protein: CASSAGTRTYEQYF.

V gene TRBV9 combines with J gene TRBJ2-5, with TRBD2 as a possible D gene (5 bases). This CDR3 has 13 residues. V was shortened by 3 bases and J by 2 bases, with 8 bases between the two germline ends. Germline V CDR1 and CDR2: SGDLS, YYNGEE. CDR3 sequence: CASSAGIQETQYF. Written as DNA, the CDR3 is TGTGCCAGCAGCGCCGGGATACAAGAGACCCAGTACTTC.

The J gene is TRBJ2-3, the V gene TRBV30, with unresolved D. This CDR3 has 11 amino acids. V dropped 2 bases and J dropped 6 bases, with 6 bases sitting between them. Germline V gives CDR1 GTSNPN, CDR2 SVGIG (reference sequence). CDR3 protein: CAWSPADTQYF. CDR3 nucleotide sequence: TGTGCCTGGAGTCCGGCGGATACGCAGTATTTT.

V gene TRBV5-1 combines with J gene TRBJ1-2, with D perhaps matching TRBD1 (5 bases). V lost 0 bases and J 1 base, leaving 10 bases between the germline ends. Germline CDR1 and CDR2: SGHRS and YFSETQ. The CDR3 length is 15 residues. CDR3 sequence reads: CASSLDPGLNYGYTF. CDR3 coding DNA: TGCGCCAGCAGCTTGGATCCGGGGCTTAACTATGGCTACACCTTC. The full variable domain, rest sourced from reference TRBV5-1 and TRBJ1-2, is KAGVTQTPRYLIKTRGQQVTLSCSPISGHRSVSWYQQTPGQGLQFLFEYFSETQRNKGNFPGRFSGRQFSNSRSEMNVSTLELGDSALYLCASSLDPGLNYGYTFGSGTRLTVV.